These T cell receptor beta chains were read from a single sample in a study of chemoradiotherapy in HPV16-positive cancers. Some clones are missing from TCRdb's copy, which holds only in-frame ones; the method was immunoSEQ multiplex PCR. The sample records 30,000 to 40,000 clones, 76% being singletons. This specimen was blood, taken from a patient who underwent chemoradiotherapy. These receptors originate from a human donor with HPV-associated anogenital cancer. The CDR3 runs from the conserved cysteine through the conserved F or W. The D gene is left open where the match is weak. The size entry is marked missing in some rows and otherwise reads once, few, many or a size class.

D | J | size | V | DNA | CDR3
- | TRBJ1-4 | once | TRBV14 | TGTGCCAGCAGCCATCGGGTAACTAATGAAAAACTGTTTTTT | CASSHRVTNEKLFF
TRBD2 | TRBJ2-3 | - | TRBV5-1 | TGCGCCAGCAGCGGCGGGAGCCCCACAGATACGCAGTATTTT | CASSGGSPTDTQYF
- | TRBJ2-5 | - | TRBV7-9 | TGTGCCAGCAGCTTAGCGCTTGGAGCTATGGAGACCCAGTACTTC | CASSLALGAMETQYF
- | TRBJ1-2 | - | TRBV4-2 | TGTGCCAGCAGCCAAGATCTGTGGAGGGGCTATGGCTACACCTTC | CASSQDLWRGYGYTF
TRBD2 | TRBJ2-5 | - | TRBV5-4 | TGTGCCAGCAGTCCCGGGAGGGTCGATGAGACCCAGTACTTC | CASSPGRVDETQYF
- | TRBJ1-1 | once | TRBV5-4 | TGTGCCAGCAGCCCGGCGGACTATTCGGGGGCTGAAGCTTTCTTT | CASSPADYSGAEAFF
- | TRBJ2-2 | few | TRBV7-3 | TGTGCCAGCAGCACCGGAAACACCGGGGAGCTGTTTTTT | CASSTGNTGELFF
- | TRBJ2-7 | - | TRBV5-1 | TGCGCCAGCAGGACTGAGGGACACCGGGGGACCGACGAGCAGTACTTC | CASRTEGHRGTDEQYF
TRBD1 | TRBJ1-5 | - | TRBV9 | TGTGCCAGCAGCGGTGCTCCGGGACAGGGGAAGGATCAGCCCCAGCATTTT | CASSGAPGQGKDQPQHF
- | TRBJ1-2 | - | TRBV21-1 | TGTGCCAGCAGCCGACAGGGGCACTATGGCTACACCTTC | CASSRQGHYGYTF
- | TRBJ1-2 | - | TRBV27 | TGTGCCAGCAGTCAAAGCCCAGCTGTCTATGGCTACACCTTC | CASSQSPAVYGYTF
TRBD1 | TRBJ1-2 | few | TRBV19 | TGTGCCAGTAGCCACAGGGGGAAGGATGGCTACACCTTC | CASSHRGKDGYTF
TRBD2 | TRBJ2-1 | once | TRBV4-3 | TGCGCCAGCAGCCAAGATGGTCCTAGCGGGGTTACCTACAATGAGCAGTTCTTC | CASSQDGPSGVTYNEQFF
- | TRBJ2-7 | - | TRBV21-1 | TGTGCCAGCAGCATAAGGAGGGGACCCTACGAGCAGTACTTC | CASSIRRGPYEQYF
- | TRBJ2-1 | - | TRBV18 | TGTGCCAGCTCACCACGGACAGCCGGCGGCCGCGGCTCCTACAATGAGCAGTTCTTC | CASSPRTAGGRGSYNEQFF
- | TRBJ2-1 | - | TRBV6-5 | TGTGCCAGCAGGACTCCCGGCCACAATGAGCAGTTCTTC | CASRTPGHNEQFF
- | TRBJ1-5 | - | TRBV10-2 | TGCGCCAGCAGTGACAGCAATCAGCCCCAGCATTTT | CASSDSNQPQHF
- | TRBJ1-4 | - | TRBV13 | TGTGCCAGCAGCTTACGCAGGGGCACTAATGAAAAACTGTTTTTT | CASSLRRGTNEKLFF
- | TRBJ2-1 | - | TRBV11-3 | TGTGCCAGCAGCTTAGATATTTCAGGGAGCTCCTACAATGAGCAGTTCTTC | CASSLDISGSSYNEQFF
- | TRBJ2-7 | - | TRBV10-2 | TGCGCCAGCAGTGCCGGGATAGGGGTTTACGAGCAGTACTTC | CASSAGIGVYEQYF
- | TRBJ2-3 | - | TRBV4-3 | TGCGCCAGCAGCCCACAAATCGTGGATACGCAGTATTTT | CASSPQIVDTQYF
- | TRBJ1-1 | few | TRBV12-5 | TGTGCTAGTGGTTTGGCGGGCGAAGCTTTCTTT | CASGLAGEAFF
- | TRBJ1-4 | - | TRBV4-1 | TGCGCCAGCAGCCAAGATGGACAGCCGTACGAAAAACTGTTTTTT | CASSQDGQPYEKLFF
TRBD1 | TRBJ1-4 | - | TRBV15 | TGTGCCACCAGCAGAGATCTCGACAGGGGGGATGAAAAACTGTTTTTT | CATSRDLDRGDEKLFF
- | TRBJ1-3 | - | TRBV19 | TGTGCCAGTTTCGACAGGCCCTCTGGAAACACCATATATTTT | CASFDRPSGNTIYF
- | TRBJ2-1 | - | TRBV7-2 | TGTGCCAGCTTTGAAGCTAGCTCCTACAATGAGCAGTTCTTC | CASFEASSYNEQFF
TRBD1 | TRBJ1-2 | - | TRBV19 | TGTGCCAGTCTTCCGGGACAGAGAAGCTATGGCTACACCTTC | CASLPGQRSYGYTF
TRBD1 | TRBJ1-5 | - | TRBV4-1 | TGCGCCAGCAGCCAAACCATCGCAGGGGGTCAGCCCCAGCATTTT | CASSQTIAGGQPQHF
TRBD2 | TRBJ2-5 | - | TRBV18 | TGTGCCAGCTCCCCCGGACTAGCAGAAGAGACCCAGTACTTC | CASSPGLAEETQYF
- | TRBJ1-4 | - | TRBV25-1 | TGTGCCAGCAGTGAATTAGGGGGATATAATGAAAAACTGTTTTTT | CASSELGGYNEKLFF
TRBD1 | TRBJ1-2 | - | TRBV5-5 | TGTGCCAGCAGCCCACAGGGGAACTATGGCTACACCTTC | CASSPQGNYGYTF
TRBD1 | TRBJ2-7 | few | TRBV7-2 | TGTGCCAGCAGCTCAGATGGGACAGGGCCCTACGAGCAGTACTTC | CASSSDGTGPYEQYF
- | TRBJ2-7 | - | TRBV30 | TGTGCCGGGGAGGCAGGGAGGTACGAGCAGTACTTC | CAGEAGRYEQYF
- | TRBJ2-7 | few | TRBV5-1 | TGCGCCAGCAGCTCGCGGGACATTGGGTACGAGCAGTACTTC | CASSSRDIGYEQYF
TRBD1 | TRBJ2-7 | - | TRBV5-4 | TGTGCCAGCAGCCGGGACAGGGTGTGGGAGCAGTACTTC | CASSRDRVWEQYF
TRBD1 | TRBJ1-1 | - | TRBV6-6 | TGTGCCAGCAGTTACCCGCAGGGGGCCGCTTTCTTT | CASSYPQGAAFF
- | TRBJ2-2 | few | TRBV4-1 | TGCGCCAGCAGCCAAGTCCTCGAGGCCGGGGAGCTGTTTTTT | CASSQVLEAGELFF
- | TRBJ1-6 | - | TRBV27 | TGTGCCAGCAGTTTTGGTAGCGAAAACCCGGGATCACCCCTCCACTTT | CASSFGSENPGSPLHF
- | TRBJ2-2 | once | TRBV7-3 | TGTGCCAGCAGCTTAAGTCCCGGGATCAACACCGGGGAGCTGTTTTTT | CASSLSPGINTGELFF
- | TRBJ1-5 | - | TRBV5-1 | TGCGCCAGCAGCTTGAACACGGAAGATCAGCCCCAGCATTTT | CASSLNTEDQPQHF
TRBD2 | TRBJ2-5 | - | TRBV10-2 | TGCGCCAGCAGGACGGGGACTAGCGGGGGGGCGGGAGAGACCCAGTACTTC | CASRTGTSGGAGETQYF
- | TRBJ1-3 | - | TRBV27 | TGTGCCAGCAGTTCACGTCTGTCTGGAAACACCATATATTTT | CASSSRLSGNTIYF
- | TRBJ1-3 | - | TRBV9 | TGTGCCAGCAGCGTGGGGGTCCTCAGGGTTTCGGGAAACACCATATATTTT | CASSVGVLRVSGNTIYF
- | TRBJ2-5 | - | TRBV5-6 | TGTGCCAGCAGCTTGGTCCCAAGAGAGACCCAGTACTTC | CASSLVPRETQYF
TRBD2 | TRBJ2-7 | - | TRBV9 | TGTGCCAGCAGCCCAGAGGGACTACCTTCCTACGAGCAGTACTTC | CASSPEGLPSYEQYF
TRBD1 | TRBJ2-7 | - | TRBV2 | TGTGCCAGCAGTGTTGTACAGGGGTACGAGCAGTACTTC | CASSVVQGYEQYF
- | TRBJ2-7 | - | TRBV30 | TGTGCCTGGAGTCTGAGGATGGCGCAGTACTTC | CAWSLRMAQYF
TRBD2 | TRBJ2-5 | - | TRBV27 | TGTGCCAGCAGTTTGAGGAGCGGGGGTCCGGAGACCCAGTACTTC | CASSLRSGGPETQYF
- | TRBJ1-3 | once | TRBV5-1 | TGCGCCAGCAGCTTGGGGTCAGGGACTGGAAACACCATATATTTT | CASSLGSGTGNTIYF